This is a list of T cell receptor beta chains from one sample in a study of T-cell memory formation after mild COVID-19. TCRdb reprocessed the 5' RACE reads via MiXCR and lists one record per CDR3 protein. The table has hundreds of thousands of distinct CDR3 sequences, approximately 21% seen once; the top ten hold around 7.7%. The sequenced material came from PBMCs or a T cell subset sorted from them (not recorded which). These receptors all come from an adult woman who had mild COVID-19 (a few samples of this study predate the infection). Cell type and time point are not known. Both conserved end residues are part of each CDR3. The order of the fields is J gene, V gene, D gene, clone size, CDR3 DNA, CDR3 protein. The D gene is left open where the match is weak. The size entry is marked missing in some rows and otherwise reads once, few, many or a size class.

>TRBJ2-7|TRBV15|.|few
TGTGCCACCAGCCGAGATACAGGGATGGCTGACGAGCAGTACTTC
CATSRDTGMADEQYF
>TRBJ2-3|TRBV7-9|TRBD2|.
TGTGCCAGCAGACACGCGACTGGCGGGGGACCCACAGATACGCAGTATTTT
CASRHATGGGPTDTQYF
>TRBJ1-5|TRBV29-1|.|.
TGCAGCGTTGGGGCTAGCAATCAGCCCCAGCATTTT
CSVGASNQPQHF
>TRBJ2-1|TRBV4-3|TRBD1|.
TGCGCCAGCAGCCATAAGGACAGGTTGAGCAATGAGCAGTTCTTC
CASSHKDRLSNEQFF
>TRBJ2-5|TRBV15|TRBD2|.
TGTGCCACCAGCCGCGGGGGGGCCAGGAGAGAGACCCAGTACTTC
CATSRGGARRETQYF
>TRBJ1-2|TRBV24-1|.|.
TGTGCCACCAGGCCCTCGGGGACGGGATATGGCTACACCTTC
CATRPSGTGYGYTF
>TRBJ2-5|TRBV7-2|.|.
TGTGCCAGCAGCTTAACAGGGTGGTGGGAGACCCAGTACTTC
CASSLTGWWETQYF
>TRBJ2-1|TRBV3-1|TRBD2|few
TGTGCCAGCAGCCAAACCGGGGGGTACAATGAGCAGTTCTTC
CASSQTGGYNEQFF
>TRBJ1-4|TRBV15|.|.
TGTGCCACCAGCAGAGATCGTGCAGATACTAATGAAAAACTGTTTTTT
CATSRDRADTNEKLFF
>TRBJ2-7|TRBV28|TRBD2|few
TGTGCCAGCAGTTCCGCGCTAGCGGGAGCCTTTTACGAGCAGTACTTC
CASSSALAGAFYEQYF
>TRBJ2-1|TRBV6-2/TRBV6-3|.|.
TGTGCCAGCAGTTACTCGGGGGCCCCTCTGAATGAGCAGTTCTTC
CASSYSGAPLNEQFF
>TRBJ2-3|TRBV7-2|.|many
TGTGCCAGCAGCACTAGCCGGGGCACAGATACGCAGTATTTT
CASSTSRGTDTQYF
>TRBJ1-1|TRBV7-3|.|.
TGTGCCAGCAGCTCATCCACGGTCACTGAAGCTTTCTTT
CASSSSTVTEAFF
>TRBJ2-3|TRBV20-1|.|few
TGCAGTGCTAGACGAGTCGGTTGGGAGGACAGCACAGATACGCAGTATTTT
CSARRVGWEDSTDTQYF
>TRBJ2-7|TRBV27|.|.
TGTGCCAGCAGTTTACTACCAGTCTACGAGCAGTACTTC
CASSLLPVYEQYF
>TRBJ1-1|TRBV4-2|.|.
TGTGCCAGCAGCCTCGATGGGGGTGTGGCTGAAGCTTTCTTT
CASSLDGGVAEAFF
>TRBJ1-1|TRBV7-9|.|.
TGTGCCAGCAGGAACCCGGGATCGGGCACTGAAGCTTTCTTT
CASRNPGSGTEAFF
>TRBJ1-2|TRBV30|.|few
TGTGCCAGAAGAGACGGGGTGATCTATGGCTACACCTTC
CARRDGVIYGYTF
>TRBJ1-2|TRBV9|.|few
TGTGCCAGCAGCGTAGGAGGATCAGGGGCTGGCACCTTC
CASSVGGSGAGTF
>TRBJ2-3|TRBV7-2|.|.
TGTGCCAGCAGCTTAGGGAGGGGGGAGACCCATACGCAGTATTTT
CASSLGRGETHTQYF
>TRBJ2-2|TRBV5-1|.|.
TGCGCCAGCAGCTTGGATCTAGGCCACACCGGGGAGCTGTTTTTT
CASSLDLGHTGELFF
>TRBJ2-1|TRBV20-1|TRBD2|few
TGCAGTGCTATGTCACTAGCGGCCTACAATGAGCAGTTCTTC
CSAMSLAAYNEQFF
>TRBJ1-5|TRBV6-5|.|.
TGTGCCAGTGCTACAGGGCGGCAGCCCCAGCATTTT
CASATGRQPQHF
>TRBJ2-2|TRBV7-9|.|.
TGTGCCAGCAGTCGAAGAGGGACCTCCGGGGAGCTGTTTTTT
CASSRRGTSGELFF
>TRBJ2-1|TRBV12-3/TRBV12-4|TRBD1|.
TGTGCCAGCAGCCTCCGACAGGGTGGGCATGAGCAGTTCTTC
CASSLRQGGHEQFF
>TRBJ1-2|TRBV7-2|TRBD1|few
TGTGCCAGCAGCGGAGACAGGGCCTATGGCTACACCTTC
CASSGDRAYGYTF
>TRBJ2-5|TRBV12-3/TRBV12-4|TRBD1|.
TGTGCCAGCAGTTTGTGGTCGGGACAGCAGCAAGAGACCCAGTACTTC
CASSLWSGQQQETQYF
>TRBJ2-5|TRBV5-1|.|.
TGCGCCAGCAGCTTGGTGGTCGGGACGTCGCAAGAGACCCAGTACTTC
CASSLVVGTSQETQYF
>TRBJ2-7|TRBV5-1|.|few
TGCGCCAGCAGCTTATCGAGCACCCAGACCTACGAGCAGTACTTC
CASSLSSTQTYEQYF
>TRBJ2-7|TRBV12-3/TRBV12-4|.|few
TGTGCCAGCAGCCTACTACCCCTCAGCGGGCGAAAGGTCGAGCAGTACTTC
CASSLLPLSGRKVEQYF
>TRBJ2-1|TRBV12-3/TRBV12-4|TRBD1|few
TGTGCCAGCAGTTTGACAGGGGCGGTGGACAATGAGCAGTTCTTC
CASSLTGAVDNEQFF
>TRBJ2-5|TRBV7-8|.|few
TGTGCCAGCAGCTTTAAAGGGGCGGCGGCCCAGTACTTC
CASSFKGAAAQYF
>TRBJ2-3|TRBV7-3|TRBD1|.
TGTGCCAGCAGCTTAAAGGGACAGGGTAGGACAGATACGCAGTATTTT
CASSLKGQGRTDTQYF